This record covers a single T cell receptor (beta chain). Mismatch with germline at one junction end may stem from a read error. Libraries were prepared by immunoSEQ multiplex PCR; TCRdb keeps only in-frame clonotypes and omits some of them. The sample records hundreds of thousands of clones, roughly 88% being singletons. The source of the sample is a study of shared T cell receptors in the human thymus. The same data also contributed to another study, on human thymus T cells. According to that study: The study used thymus tissue resected during corrective heart surgery. Thymic repertoires overlap heavily among unrelated individuals, related research has reported.

Sequencing was performed on thymocytes. The clonotype comes from a girl less than two years old with a congenital heart defect.

This CDR3 is CASSPGLAGGHITDTQYF. The CDR3 nucleotides are TGTGCTAGCAGCCCCGGACTAGCGGGGGGGCATATCACAGATACGCAGTATTTT. The genes are TRBV7-7 and TRBJ2-3; TRBD2 matches 15 bases. Germline V gene data show CDR1 as SSHAT and CDR2 as FNYEAQ (reference sequence). This CDR3 region has 18 residues.